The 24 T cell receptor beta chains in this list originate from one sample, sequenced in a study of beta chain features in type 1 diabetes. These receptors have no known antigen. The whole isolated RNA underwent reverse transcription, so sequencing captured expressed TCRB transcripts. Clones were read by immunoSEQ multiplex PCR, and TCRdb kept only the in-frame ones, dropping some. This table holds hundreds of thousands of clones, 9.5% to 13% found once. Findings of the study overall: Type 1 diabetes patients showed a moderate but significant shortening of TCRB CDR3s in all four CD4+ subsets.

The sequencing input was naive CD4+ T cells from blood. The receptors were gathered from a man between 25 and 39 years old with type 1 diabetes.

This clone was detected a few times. Here the CDR3 reads CASSAGQPQETQYF. CDR3 sequence (DNA): TGTGCCAGCAGCGCCGGACAGCCTCAAGAGACCCAGTACTTC. The V gene is TRBV9, the J gene TRBJ2-5; possible D gene TRBD1, 6 bases. The CDR3 covers 14 residues. Germline V gives CDR1 SGDLS, CDR2 YYNGEE. V gave up 3 bases and J gave up 2 bases, with 11 bases separating them.

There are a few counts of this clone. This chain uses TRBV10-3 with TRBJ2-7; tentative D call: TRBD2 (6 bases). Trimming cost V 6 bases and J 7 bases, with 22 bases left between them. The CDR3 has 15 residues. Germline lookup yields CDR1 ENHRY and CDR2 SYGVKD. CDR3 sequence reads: CAIRNPVGGTSEQYF. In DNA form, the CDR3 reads TGTGCCATCAGGAACCCTGTTGGGGGGACGTCGGAGCAGTACTTC.

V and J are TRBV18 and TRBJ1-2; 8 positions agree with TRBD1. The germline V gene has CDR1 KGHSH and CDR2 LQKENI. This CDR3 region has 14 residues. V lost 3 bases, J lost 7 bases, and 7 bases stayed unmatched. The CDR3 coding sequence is TGTGCCAGCTCACCGACAGGGGTGTCAGCTGGCTACACCTTC. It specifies CASSPTGVSAGYTF.

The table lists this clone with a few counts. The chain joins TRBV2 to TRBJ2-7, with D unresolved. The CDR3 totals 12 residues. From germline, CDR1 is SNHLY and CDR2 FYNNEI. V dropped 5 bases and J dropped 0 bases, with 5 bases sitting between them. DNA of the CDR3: TGTGCCAGCAGTCCGTTCTCCTACGAGCAGTACTTC. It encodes CASSPFSYEQYF.

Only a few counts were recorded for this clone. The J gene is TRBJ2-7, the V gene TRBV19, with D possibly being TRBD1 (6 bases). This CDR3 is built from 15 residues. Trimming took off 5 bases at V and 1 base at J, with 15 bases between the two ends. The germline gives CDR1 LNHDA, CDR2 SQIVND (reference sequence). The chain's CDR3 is CASSPSTGSSYEQYF. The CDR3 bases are TGTGCCAGTAGTCCCTCTACAGGGTCGTCCTACGAGCAGTACTTC.

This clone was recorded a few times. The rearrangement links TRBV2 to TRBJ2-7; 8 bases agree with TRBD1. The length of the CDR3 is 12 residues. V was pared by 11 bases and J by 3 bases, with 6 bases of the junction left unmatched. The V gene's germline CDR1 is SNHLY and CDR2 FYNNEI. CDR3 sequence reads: CAAGTGGYEQYF. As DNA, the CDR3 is TGTGCCGCTGGTACAGGGGGCTACGAGCAGTACTTC.

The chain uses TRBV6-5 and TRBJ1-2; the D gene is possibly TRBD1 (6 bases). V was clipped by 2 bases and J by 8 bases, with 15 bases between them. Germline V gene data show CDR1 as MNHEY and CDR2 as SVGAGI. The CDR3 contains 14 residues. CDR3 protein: CASSYLDRRSGYTF. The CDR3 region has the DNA TGTGCCAGCAGTTACCTAGACAGGAGGTCAGGCTACACCTTC.

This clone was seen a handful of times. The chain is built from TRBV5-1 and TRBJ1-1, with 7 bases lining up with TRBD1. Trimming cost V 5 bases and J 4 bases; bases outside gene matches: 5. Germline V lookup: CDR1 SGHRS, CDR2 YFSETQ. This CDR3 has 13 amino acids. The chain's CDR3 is CASRHTGVTEAFF. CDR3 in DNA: TGCGCCAGCAGACATACAGGGGTCACTGAAGCTTTCTTT.

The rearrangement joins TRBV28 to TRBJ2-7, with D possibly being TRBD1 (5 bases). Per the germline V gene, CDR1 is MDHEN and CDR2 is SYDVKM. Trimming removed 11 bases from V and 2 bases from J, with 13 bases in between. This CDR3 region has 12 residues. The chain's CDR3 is CAVGDSPYEQYF. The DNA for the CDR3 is TGTGCCGTGGGCGACAGCCCCTACGAGCAGTACTTC.

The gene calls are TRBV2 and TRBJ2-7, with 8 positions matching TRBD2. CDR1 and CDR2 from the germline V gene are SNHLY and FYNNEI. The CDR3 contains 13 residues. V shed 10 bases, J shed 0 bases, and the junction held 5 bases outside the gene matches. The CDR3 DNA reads TGTGCCACCAAGCGGGGGAACTCCTACGAGCAGTACTTC. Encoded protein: CATKRGNSYEQYF.

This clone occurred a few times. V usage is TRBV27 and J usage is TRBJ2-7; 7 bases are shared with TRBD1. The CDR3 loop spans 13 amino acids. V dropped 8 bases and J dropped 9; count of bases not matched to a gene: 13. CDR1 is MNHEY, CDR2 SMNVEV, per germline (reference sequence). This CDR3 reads CASGEGRTGVQYF. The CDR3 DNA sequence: TGTGCCAGCGGAGAGGGAAGGACAGGCGTGCAGTACTTC.

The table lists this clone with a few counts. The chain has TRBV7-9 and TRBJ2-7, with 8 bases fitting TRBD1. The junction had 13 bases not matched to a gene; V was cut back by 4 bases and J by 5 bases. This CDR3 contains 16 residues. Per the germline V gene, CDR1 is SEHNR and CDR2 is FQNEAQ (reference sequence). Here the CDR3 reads CASSSLQGARGDEQYF. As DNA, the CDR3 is TGTGCCAGCAGCTCGTTGCAGGGGGCTCGCGGGGACGAGCAGTACTTC.

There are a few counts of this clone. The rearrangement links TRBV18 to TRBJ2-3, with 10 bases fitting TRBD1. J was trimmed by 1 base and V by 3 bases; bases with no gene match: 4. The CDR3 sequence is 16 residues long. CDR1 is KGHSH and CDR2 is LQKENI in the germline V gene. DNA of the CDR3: TGTGCCAGCTCACCTCTGGGGACAGGGGGCACAGATACGCAGTATTTT. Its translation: CASSPLGTGGTDTQYF.

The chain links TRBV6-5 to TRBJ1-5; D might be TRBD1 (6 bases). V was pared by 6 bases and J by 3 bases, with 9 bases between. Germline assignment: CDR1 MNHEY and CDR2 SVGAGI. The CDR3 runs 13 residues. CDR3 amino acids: CASRRQANQPQHF. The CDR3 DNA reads TGTGCCAGCAGGCGACAGGCCAATCAGCCCCAGCATTTT.

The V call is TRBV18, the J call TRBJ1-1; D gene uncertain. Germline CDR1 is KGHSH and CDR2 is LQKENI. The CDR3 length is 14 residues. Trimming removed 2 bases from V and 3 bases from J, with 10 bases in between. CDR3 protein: CASSPTLVDTEAFF. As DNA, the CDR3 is TGTGCCAGCTCACCAACCCTAGTGGACACTGAAGCTTTCTTT.

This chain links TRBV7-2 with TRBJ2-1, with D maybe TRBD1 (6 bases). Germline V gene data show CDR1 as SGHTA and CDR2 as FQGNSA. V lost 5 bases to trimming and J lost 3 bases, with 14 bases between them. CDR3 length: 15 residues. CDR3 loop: CASSLQQGYYNEQFF. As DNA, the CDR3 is TGTGCCAGCAGCCTACAACAGGGTTACTACAATGAGCAGTTCTTC.

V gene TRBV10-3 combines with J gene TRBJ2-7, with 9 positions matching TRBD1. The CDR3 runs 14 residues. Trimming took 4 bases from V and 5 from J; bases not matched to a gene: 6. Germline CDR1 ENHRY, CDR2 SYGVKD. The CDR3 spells CAISGGQGLDEQYF. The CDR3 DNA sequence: TGTGCCATCAGTGGAGGACAGGGGTTAGACGAGCAGTACTTC.

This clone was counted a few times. This chain's CDR3 is CASSARGTEAFF. The CDR3 bases are TGTGCCAGTAGTGCCAGGGGGACTGAAGCTTTCTTT. The chain recombines TRBV19 with TRBJ1-1, with 7 bases that match TRBD1. The junction had 2 bases not matched to a gene; V was cut back by 5 bases and J by 5 bases. This CDR3 contains 12 residues. Germline-derived CDR1 and CDR2 are LNHDA and SQIVND (reference sequence).

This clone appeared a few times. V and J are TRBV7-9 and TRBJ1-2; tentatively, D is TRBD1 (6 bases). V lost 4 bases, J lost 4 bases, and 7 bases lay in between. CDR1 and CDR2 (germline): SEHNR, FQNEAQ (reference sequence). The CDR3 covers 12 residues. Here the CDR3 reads CASSSRGYGYTF. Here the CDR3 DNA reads TGTGCCAGCAGCTCCAGGGGCTATGGCTACACCTTC.

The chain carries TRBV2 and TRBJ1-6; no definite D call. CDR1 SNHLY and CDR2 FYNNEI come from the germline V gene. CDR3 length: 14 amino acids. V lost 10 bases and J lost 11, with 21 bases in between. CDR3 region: CATGREPLAAPLHF. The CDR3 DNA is TGTGCCACTGGCAGAGAGCCCTTAGCTGCACCCCTCCACTTT.

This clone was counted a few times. The CDR3 region has the DNA TGCGCCAGCAGCTTGGGCGGGACTAGCGGCACAGATACGCAGTATTTT. Protein: CASSLGGTSGTDTQYF. The genes are TRBV5-1 and TRBJ2-3; 10 bases are shared with TRBD2. The CDR3 spans 16 residues. V lost 0 bases, J lost 1 base, and 2 bases stayed unmatched. CDR1 is SGHRS, CDR2 YFSETQ, per germline.

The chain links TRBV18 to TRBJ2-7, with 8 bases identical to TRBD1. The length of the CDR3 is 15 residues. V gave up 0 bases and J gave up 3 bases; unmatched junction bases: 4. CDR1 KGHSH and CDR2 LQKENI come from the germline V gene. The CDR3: CASSPPTGEGYEQYF. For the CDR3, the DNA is TGTGCCAGCTCACCACCGACAGGGGAAGGCTACGAGCAGTACTTC.

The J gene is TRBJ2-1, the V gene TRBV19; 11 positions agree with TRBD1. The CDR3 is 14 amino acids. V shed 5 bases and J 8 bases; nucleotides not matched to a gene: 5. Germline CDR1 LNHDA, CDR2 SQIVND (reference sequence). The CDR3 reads CASSSWTGGDEQFF. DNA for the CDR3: TGTGCCAGTAGTTCTTGGACAGGGGGCGATGAGCAGTTCTTC.

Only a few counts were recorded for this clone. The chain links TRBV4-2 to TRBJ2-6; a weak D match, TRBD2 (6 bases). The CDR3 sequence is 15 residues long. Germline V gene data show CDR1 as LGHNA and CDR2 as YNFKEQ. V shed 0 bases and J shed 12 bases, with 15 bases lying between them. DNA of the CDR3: TGTGCCAGCAGCCAAGATATCGCGGGACCCTTCGTCCTGACTTTC. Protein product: CASSQDIAGPFVLTF.